The clone carrying this T cell receptor (beta chain) was seen a handful of times. Its antigen is not known. This record comes from a study of T-cell reconstitution after alpha-beta-depleted transplantation in children. General study points: Alpha-beta T cells about two months after transplant reportedly derived from several hundred expanded graft clones. A year post-transplant, T-cell counts and diversity derived mostly from newly produced T cells. High day-60 TCRbeta diversity in some patients came from surviving recipient T cells and thymic progenitors.

The germline CDR1 and CDR2 sequences are MNHNS and SASEGT. This CDR3 is 14 amino acids long. The germline V and J ends were trimmed by 10 bases and 4 bases, with 17 bases remaining between them. During its preparation, the TCRbeta library received unique molecular identifiers. TCRdb itself ran the PCR reads through MiXCR, one entry per CDR3 protein. The profile shows around 270,000 distinct CDR3 sequences, just over 7.5% of them singletons. Sequenced here: peripheral blood, sampled 360 days after TCRalphabeta/CD19-depleted stem cell transplant. The receptor's source is a female patient aged 2-9 years who had a stem cell transplant for Fanconi anemia, so the T cells may come from the graft donor. The chain uses TRBV6-1 and TRBJ1-3, with unresolved D. CDR3 nucleotide sequence: TGTGCCATCCAGTCGAGAGTAGCCGGAAACACCATATATTTT. This codes for CAIQSRVAGNTIYF.